This TCR beta chain comes out of a study of blood T cell repertoires in COVID-19. Overall study context: Acute and convalescent COVID-19 samples came from the United States, Italy and Spain. The cDNA or gDNA used as material had been derived from T cells, B-cell-depleted T cells, or PBMCs.

In the original analysis: How many nucleated cells were present was estimated from reference gene primer amplification. The repertoire was sequenced with immunoSEQ multiplex PCR; TCRdb's copy has only in-frame clones and lacks some. V and J calls and clone size come straight from that table; D and trimming were deduced from the DNA. The repertoire holds about 140,000 clones, with 70% to 80% as singletons. The germline V and J ends were trimmed by 4 bases and 4 bases, with 27 bases remaining between them. Germline V gene data show CDR1 as SGHTA and CDR2 as FQGNSA. The CDR3 sequence is 19 residues long.

The sequenced material came from peripheral blood. This chain uses TRBV7-2 with TRBJ2-3; D unresolved. The source of this sequence is a woman aged 45-65 years with active or convalescent COVID-19. CDR3 sequence (DNA): TGTGCCAGCAGCTCCCCGCCTACCGGGTTCGGGTTGGGTTCAGATACGCAGTATTTT. Translating it yields CASSSPPTGFGLGSDTQYF. The whole variable domain, filled in from reference TRBV7-2 and TRBJ2-3, reads GAGVSQSPSNKVTEKGKDVELRCDPISGHTALYWYRQSLGQGLEFLIYFQGNSAPDKSGLPSDRFSAERTGGSVSTLTIQRTQQEDSAVYLCASSSPPTGFGLGSDTQYFGPGTRLTVL.